The 25 T cell receptor beta chains below were found in one sample sequenced in a study of blood T cell repertoires in COVID-19. Only in-frame clones appear in the TCRdb table, and some are missing; sequencing was by immunoSEQ multiplex PCR. The sample has tens of thousands of clones; roughly 91% are singletons. The sample comprised peripheral blood. The source of these receptors is a human donor in a cohort sampled during active COVID-19.

The J gene is TRBJ1-1, the V gene TRBV6-2 or TRBV6-3; a weak D match, TRBD1 (5 bases). The ends were cut back, 5 bases at V and 5 bases at J, with 18 bases in the middle. The CDR3 is 15 amino acids. Germline CDR1 is MNHEY and CDR2 is SVGEGT. The CDR3 reads CASSPGGGPRTEAFF. The DNA for the CDR3 is TGTGCCAGCAGTCCGGGGGGAGGGCCACGGACTGAAGCTTTCTTT.

The gene calls are TRBV6-2 or TRBV6-3 and TRBJ2-7, with a possible D match to TRBD1 (5 bases). With 5 bases removed from V and 3 bases from J, the gap between germline ends came to 14 bases. CDR3 length: 14 amino acids. Germline CDR1 reads MNHEY; CDR2 reads SVGEGT. CDR3 coding DNA: TGTGCCAGCAGTCACCCCGACAGTCTCTACGAGCAGTACTTC. It yields the protein CASSHPDSLYEQYF.

The rearrangement links TRBV27 to TRBJ1-5; the match to TRBD1 covers 7 bases. V shed 6 bases, J shed 2 bases, and the junction held 7 bases outside the gene matches. Germline V gives CDR1 MNHEY, CDR2 SMNVEV (reference sequence). The CDR3 runs to 15 residues. The CDR3 here is CASRDGQDRNQPQHF. The CDR3 DNA is TGTGCCAGCAGGGACGGACAGGACCGCAATCAGCCCCAGCATTTT.

The J gene is TRBJ1-5, the V gene TRBV6-2 or TRBV6-3; TRBD1 aligns across 7 bases. The CDR3 contains 14 residues. Trimming at V came to 2 bases and at J to 7 bases, leaving 5 bases not matched to a gene. CDR1 is MNHEY and CDR2 is SVGEGT in the germline V gene. CDR3 region: CASSYADRAQPQHF. For the CDR3, the DNA is TGTGCCAGCAGTTACGCTGACAGGGCCCAGCCCCAGCATTTT.

The chain is built from TRBV7-6 and TRBJ2-3; D is unresolved. Per the germline V gene, CDR1 is SGHVS and CDR2 is FNYEAQ. The ends were cut back, 1 base at V and 8 bases at J, with 7 bases in the middle. The length of the CDR3 is 12 residues. CDR3 DNA sequence: TGTGCCAGCAGCTTAGAGCCCCGTACGCAGTATTTT. It encodes CASSLEPRTQYF. Looking up the rest from reference TRBV7-6 and TRBJ2-3 gives the full variable domain: GAGVSQSPRYKVTKRGQDVALRCDPISGHVSLYWYRQALGQGPEFLTYFNYEAQQDKSGLPNDRFSAERPEGSISTLTIQRTEQRDSAMYRCASSLEPRTQYFGPGTRLTVL.

The chain links TRBV5-1 to TRBJ2-7, with 7 bases that match TRBD1. V was clipped by 4 bases and J by 1 base; unmatched bases: 5. Looked up from germline, CDR1 is SGHRS and CDR2 is YFSETQ. This CDR3 region has 14 residues. CDR3 loop: CASSPGQVSYEQYF. CDR3 nucleotides: TGCGCCAGCAGCCCAGGACAGGTTTCCTACGAGCAGTACTTC.

This chain joins TRBV7-8 and TRBJ1-2; 8 bases agree with TRBD1. V trimming: 2 bases; J trimming: 4 bases; junction bases outside the gene matches: 12. CDR1 and CDR2 from the germline V gene are SGHVS and FQNEAQ. The CDR3 is 17 residues long. The CDR3 protein is CASSLQGAHEAGYGYTF. The DNA of the CDR3 is TGTGCCAGCAGCTTACAGGGGGCGCATGAAGCCGGCTATGGCTACACCTTC.

The chain is built from TRBV7-9 and TRBJ2-3; the D gene is possibly TRBD1 (6 bases). Trimming left V 5 bases short and J 0 bases short, with 18 bases between. Germline values: CDR1 SEHNR, CDR2 FQNEAQ (reference sequence). The CDR3 has 17 amino acids. The CDR3 sequence: CASSAGARGFSTDTQYF. The DNA of the CDR3 is TGTGCCAGCAGCGCAGGCGCCAGGGGCTTTAGCACAGATACGCAGTATTTT.

The rearrangement links TRBV5-8 to TRBJ1-4; D unclear. Trimming left V 2 bases short and J 0 bases short, with 8 bases between. CDR3 length equals 15 residues. Germline V gene data show CDR1 as SGHTS and CDR2 as YDEGEE. CDR3: CASSFVRPTNEKLFF. The CDR3 DNA reads TGTGCCAGCAGCTTTGTCAGGCCAACTAATGAAAAACTGTTTTTT. Based on the CDR3 plus reference TRBV5-8 and TRBJ1-4, the full variable domain is EAGVTQSPTHLIKTRGQQATLRCSPISGHTSVYWYQQALGLGLQFLLWYDEGEERNRGNFPPRFSGRQFPNYSSELNVNALELEDSALYLCASSFVRPTNEKLFFGSGTQLSVL.

V gene TRBV7-3 combines with J gene TRBJ2-5; 9 nucleotides align to TRBD2. After removal of 2 bases from V and 2 bases from J, the junction contained 3 bases not matched to a gene. CDR1 is SGHTA and CDR2 is FQGTGA in the germline V gene. This CDR3 contains 15 residues. CDR3 bases: TGTGCCAGCAGCTTACAGCGGGGGGAGCAAGAGACCCAGTACTTC. Encoded protein: CASSLQRGEQETQYF.

Written as DNA, the CDR3 is TGTGCCAGCTCACCACCGAACGCGGAGACCCAGTACTTC. It is translated as CASSPPNAETQYF. V gene TRBV18 combines with J gene TRBJ2-5; D is unclear. CDR1 KGHSH and CDR2 LQKENI come from the germline V gene. Trimming pared 0 bases from V and 5 bases from J, leaving 7 bases between. There are 13 residues in the CDR3.

The gene calls are TRBV7-8 and TRBJ2-7; TRBD1 matches at 8 bases. The germline gives CDR1 SGHVS, CDR2 FQNEAQ. J lost 5 bases, V lost 5 bases, and 11 bases had no gene match. This CDR3 has 15 amino acids. The CDR3 DNA reads as TGTGCCAGCAGCACAAACAGGGGGACTTCCCACGAGCAGTACTTC. This sequence encodes CASSTNRGTSHEQYF.

Only a few counts were recorded for this clone. The chain carries TRBV12-3 or TRBV12-4 and TRBJ2-7; D remains unclear. With 2 bases removed from V and 8 bases from J, the gap between germline ends came to 13 bases. This CDR3 has 13 amino acids. CDR3 in amino acids: CASSLSVTSKQYF. DNA for the CDR3: TGTGCCAGCAGTTTATCGGTAACCTCTAAGCAGTACTTC.

V gene TRBV11-1 combines with J gene TRBJ1-1; TRBD1 aligns across 8 bases. V shed 5 bases, J shed 5 bases, and the junction held 7 bases outside the gene matches. Looked up from germline, CDR1 is SGHAT and CDR2 is FQDESV (reference sequence). This CDR3 spans 14 amino acids. The CDR3 nucleotides are TGTGCCAGCAGCAACAGGGGGAGGAGAACTGAAGCTTTCTTT. This encodes CASSNRGRRTEAFF.

This chain uses TRBV28 with TRBJ1-4; no clear D gene. Trimming took off 6 bases at V and 7 bases at J, with 15 bases between the two ends. The length of the CDR3 is 14 residues. CDR1 and CDR2 (germline): MDHEN, SYDVKM. CDR3 sequence: CASSWAPQVEKLFF. CDR3 DNA: TGTGCCAGCAGCTGGGCCCCGCAGGTTGAAAAACTGTTTTTT. The complete variable domain, with remaining parts taken from reference TRBV28 and TRBJ1-4, reads DVKVTQSSRYLVKRTGEKVFLECVQDMDHENMFWYRQDPGLGLRLIYFSYDVKMKEKGDIPEGYSVSREKKERFSLILESASTNQTSMYLCASSWAPQVEKLFFGSGTQLSVL.

The chain uses TRBV5-6 and TRBJ2-2; 7 bases line up with TRBD1. The germline V gene has CDR1 SGHDT and CDR2 YYEEEE. Trimming at V came to 1 base and at J to 5 bases, leaving 8 bases not matched to a gene. This CDR3 comprises 16 residues. CDR3 protein: CASSLPGQFWTGELFF. The DNA for the CDR3 is TGTGCCAGCAGCTTGCCGGGACAGTTTTGGACCGGGGAGCTGTTTTTT.

This clone was found a few times. V and J are TRBV10-3 and TRBJ2-1, with TRBD2 identical over 8 bases. The CDR3 contains 15 residues. V trimming: 2 bases; J trimming: 7 bases; junction bases outside the gene matches: 7. Germline CDR1 reads ENHRY; CDR2 reads SYGVKD. The CDR3 sequence is CAISERGGARNEQFF. As DNA, the CDR3 is TGTGCCATCAGTGAGCGGGGGGGGGCCCGGAATGAGCAGTTCTTC.

CDR3 DNA: TGTGCCAGCTCACCTTCGGATCAGCCCCAGCATTTT. Encoded protein: CASSPSDQPQHF. The chain employs TRBV18 and TRBJ1-5; no reliable D call. This CDR3 comprises 12 residues. Germline V lookup: CDR1 KGHSH, CDR2 LQKENI. V lost 3 bases to trimming and J lost 5 bases, with 5 bases between them. Looking up the rest from reference TRBV18 and TRBJ1-5 gives the full variable domain: NAGVMQNPRHLVRRRGQEARLRCSPMKGHSHVYWYRQLPEEGLKFMVYLQKENIIDESGMPKERFSAEFPKEGPSILRIQQVVRGDSAAYFCASSPSDQPQHFGDGTRLSIL.

This chain joins TRBV5-1 and TRBJ2-2, with 10 bases identical to TRBD1. Germline V gene sequence: CDR1 SGHRS, CDR2 YFSETQ. After removal of 3 bases from V and 2 bases from J, the junction contained 1 base not matched to a gene. CDR3 length: 15 residues. CDR3 sequence reads: CASSWDRGNTGELFF. The CDR3 DNA reads TGCGCCAGCAGCTGGGACAGGGGAAACACCGGGGAGCTGTTTTTT.

The V call is TRBV29-1, the J call TRBJ2-1; maybe TRBD2 (5 bases). Trimming took off 4 bases at V and 0 bases at J, with 7 bases between the two ends. In germline, CDR1 is SQVTM, CDR2 ANQGSEA. The CDR3 has 13 amino acids. The chain's CDR3 is CSVVGSSYNEQFF. The CDR3 DNA sequence: TGCAGCGTTGTGGGGAGCTCCTACAATGAGCAGTTCTTC.

This chain links TRBV28 with TRBJ2-2; D is ambiguous. Germline values: CDR1 MDHEN, CDR2 SYDVKM. The CDR3 is made up of 11 amino acids. The ends were cut back, 3 bases at V and 7 bases at J, with 3 bases in the middle. The CDR3 protein is CASSFYGELFF. The CDR3 nucleotides are TGTGCCAGCAGTTTCTACGGGGAGCTGTTTTTT.

Only one count was recorded for this clone. The rearrangement joins TRBV7-9 to TRBJ2-7; D gene unclear. The CDR3 consists of 12 residues. Trimming pared 5 bases from V and 3 bases from J, leaving 8 bases between. The germline V gene encodes CDR1 SEHNR and CDR2 FQNEAQ (reference sequence). The CDR3: CASSPESYEQYF. CDR3 sequence (DNA): TGTGCCAGCAGCCCCGAGAGCTACGAGCAGTACTTC.

The J gene is TRBJ1-2, the V gene TRBV7-3; 12 nucleotides line up with TRBD1. Germline CDR1 is SGHTA and CDR2 is FQGTGA. The V segment lost 4 bases and the J segment 8 bases; nucleotides outside the gene matches: 17. The CDR3 runs to 18 residues. CDR3 residues: CASSSQPGQGALSNGYTF. Here the CDR3 DNA reads TGTGCCAGCAGCTCCCAACCGGGACAGGGGGCATTGTCTAACGGCTACACCTTC.

The V call is TRBV2, the J call TRBJ2-1, with TRBD2 matching 11 bases. CDR3 size: 17 residues. Germline V gene data show CDR1 as SNHLY and CDR2 as FYNNEI. Trimming removed 6 bases from V and 1 base from J; junction bases left unmatched: 8. The CDR3 reads CASRKSLAGESYNEQFF. The CDR3 DNA reads as TGTGCCAGCAGGAAATCACTAGCGGGAGAGTCCTACAATGAGCAGTTCTTC.

This clone was found a few times. The J gene is TRBJ2-6, the V gene TRBV6-4, with D tentatively TRBD2 (6 bases). CDR1 MRHNA and CDR2 SNTAGT come from the germline V gene. The CDR3 length is 16 residues. V shed 8 bases and J shed 0 bases, with 14 bases lying between them. CDR3 sequence reads: CASARDSRSGANVLTF. In DNA form, the CDR3 reads TGTGCCAGCGCCCGGGACTCTCGCTCTGGGGCCAACGTCCTGACTTTC.